This T cell receptor (beta chain) comes out of a study of regulatory T cells in long-lasting Graves disease. Study-wide findings and caveats: It is possible that accuracy was reduced by the small size of the sample.

As regards this clonotype: Its antigen is as yet unknown.

CDR1 and CDR2 from the germline V gene are SGHAT and FQNNGV. The V end was cut by 3 bases, the J end by 5 bases, with 15 bases between. The CDR3 has 15 amino acids. Sample time point: persistent/refractory GD, antithyroid drugs over 5 years with positive TRAb. With RNA extracted from PBMCs as input, the TCR library was made. TCR beta libraries were built with iRepertoire HTBI primers and Arm-PCR of CDR3 regions. TCRdb re-analysed the multiplex PCR reads in MiXCR, keeping a single row per CDR3 protein. Of about 430,000 distinct CDR3 sequences listed, roughly 23% are singletons. Specimen: peripheral blood mononuclear cells (PBMCs), collected when the disease was refractory, from a patient treated with antithyroid drugs. This sequence was found in a female donor with Graves disease. The genes are TRBV11-2 and TRBJ2-3; D not resolved. The CDR3 nucleotides read TGTGCCAGCAGCTTGGCCGTCGGCAGAATAGATACGCAGTATTTT. This sequence encodes CASSLAVGRIDTQYF.